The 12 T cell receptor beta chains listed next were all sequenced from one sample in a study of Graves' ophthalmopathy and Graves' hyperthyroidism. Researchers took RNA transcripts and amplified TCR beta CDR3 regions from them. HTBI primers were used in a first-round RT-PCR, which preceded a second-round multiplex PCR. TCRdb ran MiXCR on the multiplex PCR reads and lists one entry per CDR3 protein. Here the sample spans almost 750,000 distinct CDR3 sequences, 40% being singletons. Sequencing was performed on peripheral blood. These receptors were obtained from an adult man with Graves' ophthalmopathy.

In nucleotides, the CDR3 is TGTGCCAGCATCGAGTCCCGGGGGCGCATGGGCCGAGAGACCCAGTACTTC. Encoded protein: CASIESRGRMGRETQYF. The V gene is TRBV2, the J gene TRBJ2-5; tentatively, D is TRBD1 or TRBD2 (6 bases each). V lost 7 bases and J lost 4, with 25 bases in between. Per the germline V gene, CDR1 is SNHLY and CDR2 is FYNNEI. There are 17 residues in the CDR3.

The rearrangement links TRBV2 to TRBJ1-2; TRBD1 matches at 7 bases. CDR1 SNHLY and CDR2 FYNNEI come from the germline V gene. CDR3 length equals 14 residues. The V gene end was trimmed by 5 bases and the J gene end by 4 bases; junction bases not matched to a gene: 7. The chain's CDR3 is CASSLPGTVYGYTF. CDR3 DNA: TGTGCCAGCAGTTTGCCCGGGACAGTCTATGGCTACACCTTC.

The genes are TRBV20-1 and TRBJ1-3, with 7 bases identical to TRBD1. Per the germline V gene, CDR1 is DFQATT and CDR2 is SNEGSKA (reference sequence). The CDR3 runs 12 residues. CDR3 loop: CSAEDRWNTIYF. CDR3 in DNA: TGCAGCGCCGAGGACAGGTGGAACACCATATATTTT.

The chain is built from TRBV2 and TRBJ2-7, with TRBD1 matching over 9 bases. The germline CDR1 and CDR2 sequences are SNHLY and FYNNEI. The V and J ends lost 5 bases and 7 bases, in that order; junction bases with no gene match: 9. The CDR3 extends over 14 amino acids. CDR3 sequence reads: CASSSVQGAREQYF. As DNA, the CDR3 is TGTGCCAGCAGTAGTGTACAGGGGGCGCGGGAGCAGTACTTC.

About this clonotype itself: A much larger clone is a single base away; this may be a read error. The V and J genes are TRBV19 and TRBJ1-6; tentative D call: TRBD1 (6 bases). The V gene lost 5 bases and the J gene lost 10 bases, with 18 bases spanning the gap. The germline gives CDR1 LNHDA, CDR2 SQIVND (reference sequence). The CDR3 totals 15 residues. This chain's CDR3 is CASSYTGSRASPLHF. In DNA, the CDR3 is TGTGCCAGTAGTTACACAGGGAGTCGTGCGTCACCCCTCCACTTT.

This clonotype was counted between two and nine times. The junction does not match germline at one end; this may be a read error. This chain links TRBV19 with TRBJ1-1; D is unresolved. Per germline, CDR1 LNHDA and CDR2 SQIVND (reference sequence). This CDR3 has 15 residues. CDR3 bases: TGCGCCAGCAGCCAAGTAGGGCAGCTGAACACTGAAGCTTTCTTT. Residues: CASSQVGQLNTEAFF.

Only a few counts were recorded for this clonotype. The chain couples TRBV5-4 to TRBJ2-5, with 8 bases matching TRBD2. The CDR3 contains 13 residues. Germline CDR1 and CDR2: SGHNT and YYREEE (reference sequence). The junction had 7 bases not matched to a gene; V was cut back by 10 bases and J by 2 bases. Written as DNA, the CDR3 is TGTGCCGCCCGGCGGGGGGTGCAAGAGACCCAGTACTTC. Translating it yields CAARRGVQETQYF.

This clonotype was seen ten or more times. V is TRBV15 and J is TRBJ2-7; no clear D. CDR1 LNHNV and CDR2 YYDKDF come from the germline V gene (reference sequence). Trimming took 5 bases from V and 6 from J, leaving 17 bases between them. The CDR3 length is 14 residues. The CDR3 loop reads CATSGRPMESEQYF. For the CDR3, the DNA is TGTGCCACCAGCGGCAGACCCATGGAGAGCGAGCAGTACTTC.

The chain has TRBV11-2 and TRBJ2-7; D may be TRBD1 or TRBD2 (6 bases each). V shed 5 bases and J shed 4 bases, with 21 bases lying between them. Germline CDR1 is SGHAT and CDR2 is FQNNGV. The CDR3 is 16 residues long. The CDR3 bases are TGTGCCAGCAGCAACATACAAGGGGGGCTTATTTACGAGCAGTACTTC. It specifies CASSNIQGGLIYEQYF.

CDR3 DNA sequence: TGTGCCAGCAGGCTACCGGGTCTTGTCTATGGCTACACCTTC. Its translation: CASRLPGLVYGYTF. V usage is TRBV10-3 and J usage is TRBJ1-2; D is unresolved. V shed 10 bases and J shed 4 bases, with 19 bases lying between them. The CDR3 consists of 14 residues. Germline-derived CDR1 and CDR2 are ENHRY and SYGVKD.

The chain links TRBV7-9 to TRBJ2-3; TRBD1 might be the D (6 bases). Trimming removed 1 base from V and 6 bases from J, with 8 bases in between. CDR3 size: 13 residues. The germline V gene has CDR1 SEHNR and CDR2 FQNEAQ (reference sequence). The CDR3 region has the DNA TGTGCCAGCAGCTTAGGACAGGCCGATACGCAGTATTTT. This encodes CASSLGQADTQYF. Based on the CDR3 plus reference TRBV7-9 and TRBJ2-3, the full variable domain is DTGVSQNPRHKITKRGQNVTFRCDPISEHNRLYWYRQTLGQGPEFLTYFQNEAQLEKSRLLSDRFSAERPKGSFSTLEIQRTEQGDSAMYLCASSLGQADTQYFGPGTRLTVL.

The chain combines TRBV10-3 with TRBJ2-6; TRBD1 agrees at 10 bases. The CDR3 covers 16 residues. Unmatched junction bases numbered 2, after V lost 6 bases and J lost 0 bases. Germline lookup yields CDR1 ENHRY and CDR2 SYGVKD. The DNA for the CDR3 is TGTGCCATCAGGGGACAGGGGACCTCTGGGGCCAACGTCCTGACTTTC. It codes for CAIRGQGTSGANVLTF.